The 11 T cell receptor beta chains presented below share a single source sample, sequenced in a study of shared clonotypes between healthy human individuals. Clones were read by immunoSEQ multiplex PCR, and TCRdb kept only the in-frame ones, dropping some. Of roughly 2,300,000 clones in the sample, about nine tenths were seen once. The sequenced sample was naive CD4+ T cells from PBMCs. As to subset: CD45RA+ positively selected. The receptors shown here come from a man aged 18 to 30 in good health. Some clones in this sample may be carry-over from other donors' samples.

The genes are TRBV7-6 and TRBJ2-2; tentatively, D is TRBD1 or TRBD2 (5 bases each). CDR1 is SGHVS, CDR2 FNYEAQ, per germline. The length of the CDR3 is 17 residues. V shed 0 bases and J shed 0 bases, with 11 bases lying between them. The CDR3 region has the DNA TGTGCCAGCAGCTTAGCGGGGGTCAGGGCGAACACCGGGGAGCTGTTTTTT. This sequence encodes CASSLAGVRANTGELFF.

V usage is TRBV6-1 and J usage is TRBJ2-3; D may be TRBD2 (5 bases). V gave up 7 bases and J gave up 3 bases, with 14 bases separating them. The CDR3 loop spans 14 amino acids. Germline values: CDR1 MNHNS, CDR2 SASEGT. CDR3 sequence: CASNWQRETDTQYF. The CDR3 DNA is TGTGCCAGCAACTGGCAAAGGGAGACAGATACGCAGTATTTT.

The chain uses TRBV18 and TRBJ2-3, with D perhaps matching TRBD1 (6 bases). The CDR3 totals 17 residues. Germline assignment: CDR1 KGHSH and CDR2 LQKENI. V lost 3 bases and J lost 2, with 18 bases in between. The CDR3 DNA reads as TGTGCCAGCTCACCTAGGGCACAGGGCATCTCCACAGATACGCAGTATTTT. Protein: CASSPRAQGISTDTQYF.

The chain recombines TRBV2 with TRBJ2-2; perhaps TRBD1 as D (6 bases). Trimming left V 3 bases short and J 6 bases short, with 11 bases between. Looked up from germline, CDR1 is SNHLY and CDR2 is FYNNEI. The CDR3 runs to 14 residues. This CDR3 reads CASSENREPGELFF. DNA for the CDR3: TGTGCCAGCAGTGAGAACAGGGAACCCGGGGAGCTGTTTTTT.

This clone was detected many times. The V call is TRBV7-2, the J call TRBJ2-1; D perhaps matches TRBD2 (6 bases). CDR1 and CDR2 (germline): SGHTA, FQGNSA. V gave up 5 bases and J gave up 4 bases, with 18 bases separating them. This CDR3 has 16 amino acids. This chain's CDR3 is CASSARRGSGYNEQFF. DNA for the CDR3: TGTGCCAGCAGCGCCCGTCGGGGGAGCGGATACAATGAGCAGTTCTTC.

The chain is built from TRBV6-1 and TRBJ2-7; D is unclear. The CDR3 has 12 residues. CDR1 is MNHNS and CDR2 is SASEGT in the germline V gene. Trimming cost V 0 bases and J 7 bases, with 7 bases left between them. CDR3 sequence reads: CASSEAGWEQYF. DNA of the CDR3: TGTGCCAGCAGTGAAGCAGGGTGGGAGCAGTACTTC.

This clone was counted between two and nine times. V usage is TRBV2 and J usage is TRBJ1-5, with D perhaps matching TRBD1 (5 bases). V was cut by 7 bases and J by 6 bases, with 16 bases left in between. Germline values: CDR1 SNHLY, CDR2 FYNNEI. The CDR3 extends over 14 amino acids. CDR3: CASNTALGGQPQHF. The CDR3 nucleotides are TGTGCCAGCAATACAGCCCTCGGGGGTCAGCCCCAGCATTTT.

V usage is TRBV11-3 and J usage is TRBJ1-2; D remains ambiguous. The CDR3 is made up of 13 amino acids. The germline CDR1 and CDR2 sequences are SGHNT and YENEEA. V was cut by 5 bases and J by 2 bases, with 9 bases left in between. CDR3 nucleotides: TGTGCCAGCAGCAAGACACCCAACTATGGCTACACCTTC. Its translation: CASSKTPNYGYTF.

This chain connects TRBV7-6 to TRBJ2-5; D is undetermined. Trimming removed 5 bases from V and 1 base from J, with 5 bases in between. This CDR3 spans 12 amino acids. The germline V gene encodes CDR1 SGHVS and CDR2 FNYEAQ. In nucleotides, the CDR3 is TGTGCCAGCAGCCGCGTCCAAGAGACCCAGTACTTC. Translation: CASSRVQETQYF.

The CDR3, as DNA: TGCGCCAGCAGCTTGGACCTGGACAGGACTGGCTACACCTTC. This codes for CASSLDLDRTGYTF. The V and J genes are TRBV5-1 and TRBJ1-2, with 7 positions matching TRBD1. The CDR3 length is 14 residues. CDR1 is SGHRS and CDR2 is YFSETQ in the germline V gene. J gave up 7 bases and V 0 bases, and 6 bases lay outside the gene matches.

The chain links TRBV7-3 to TRBJ2-3; 10 bases are shared with TRBD1. With 5 bases clipped from V and 2 bases from J, the junction kept 7 bases outside the gene matches. CDR3 length: 16 residues. The V gene's germline CDR1 is SGHTA and CDR2 FQGTGA. The CDR3 reads CASSRGQGLDTDTQYF. The DNA for the CDR3 is TGTGCCAGCAGCCGGGGACAGGGGCTCGACACAGATACGCAGTATTTT.